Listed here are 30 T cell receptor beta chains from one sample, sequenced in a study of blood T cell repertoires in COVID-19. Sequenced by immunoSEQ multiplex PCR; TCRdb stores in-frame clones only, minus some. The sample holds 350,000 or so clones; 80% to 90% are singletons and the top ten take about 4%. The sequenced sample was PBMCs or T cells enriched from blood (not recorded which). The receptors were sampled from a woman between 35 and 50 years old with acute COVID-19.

CDR3 DNA: TGTGCCAGTAGTCTTCGGACAGGGACGAATCAGCCCCAGCATTTT. Encoded protein: CASSLRTGTNQPQHF. The rearrangement uses TRBV19 and TRBJ1-5; TRBD1 matches 8 bases. Trimming at V came to 5 bases and at J to 4 bases, leaving 7 bases not matched to a gene. The germline V gene has CDR1 LNHDA and CDR2 SQIVND (reference sequence). The CDR3 totals 15 residues.

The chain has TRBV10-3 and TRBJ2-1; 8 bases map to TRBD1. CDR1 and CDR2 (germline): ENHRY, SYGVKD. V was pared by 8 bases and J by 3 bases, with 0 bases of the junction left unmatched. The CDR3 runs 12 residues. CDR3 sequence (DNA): TGTGCCATCGGACAGGGCTACAATGAGCAGTTCTTC. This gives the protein CAIGQGYNEQFF.

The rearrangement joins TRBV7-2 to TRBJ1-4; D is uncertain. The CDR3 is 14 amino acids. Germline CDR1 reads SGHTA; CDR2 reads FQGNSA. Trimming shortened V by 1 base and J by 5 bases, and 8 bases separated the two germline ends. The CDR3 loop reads CASSLGGKNEKLFF. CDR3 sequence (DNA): TGTGCCAGCAGCTTAGGAGGGAAAAATGAAAAACTGTTTTTT.

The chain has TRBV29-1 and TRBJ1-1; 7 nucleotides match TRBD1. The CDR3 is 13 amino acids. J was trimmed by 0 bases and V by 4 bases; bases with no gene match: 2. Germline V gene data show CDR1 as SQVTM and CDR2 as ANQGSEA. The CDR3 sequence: CSVGDSLNTEAFF. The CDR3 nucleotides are TGCAGCGTTGGGGACAGTCTGAACACTGAAGCTTTCTTT.

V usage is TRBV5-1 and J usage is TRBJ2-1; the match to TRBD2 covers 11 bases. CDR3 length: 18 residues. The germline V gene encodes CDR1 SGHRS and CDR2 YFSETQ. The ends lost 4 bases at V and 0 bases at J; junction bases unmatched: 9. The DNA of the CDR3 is TGCGCCAGCAGCAGCCTTCCTAGCGGGAGGTTCTCCTACAATGAGCAGTTCTTC. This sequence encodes CASSSLPSGRFSYNEQFF.

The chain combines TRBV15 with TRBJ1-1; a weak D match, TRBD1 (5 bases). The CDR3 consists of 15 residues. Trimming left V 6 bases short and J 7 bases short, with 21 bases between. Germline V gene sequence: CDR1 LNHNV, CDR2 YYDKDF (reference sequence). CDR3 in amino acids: CATSERGTASYEAFF. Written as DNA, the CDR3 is TGTGCCACCAGTGAACGCGGGACGGCCTCTTATGAAGCTTTCTTT.

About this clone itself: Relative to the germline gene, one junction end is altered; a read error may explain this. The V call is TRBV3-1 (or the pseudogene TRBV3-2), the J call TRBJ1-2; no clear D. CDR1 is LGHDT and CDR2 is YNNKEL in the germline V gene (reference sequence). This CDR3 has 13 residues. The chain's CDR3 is CASSQGAKYGYTF. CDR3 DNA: TGTGCCAGCAGCCAAGGGGCTAAGTATGGCTACACCTTC.

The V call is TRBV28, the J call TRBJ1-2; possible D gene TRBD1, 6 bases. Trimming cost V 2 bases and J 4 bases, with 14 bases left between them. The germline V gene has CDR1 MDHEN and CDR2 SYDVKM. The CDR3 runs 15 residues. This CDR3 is CASSLGDGQTYGYTF. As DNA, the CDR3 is TGTGCCAGCAGTTTAGGCGACGGACAGACCTATGGCTACACCTTC.

CDR3 coding DNA: TGTGCCACCAGCAGAGGAGGGGACAAAAGCTCTGGAAACACCATATATTTT. Residues: CATSRGGDKSSGNTIYF. The V and J genes are TRBV15 and TRBJ1-3, with D tentatively TRBD1 (6 bases). The germline V gene has CDR1 LNHNV and CDR2 YYDKDF (reference sequence). This CDR3 region has 17 residues. The germline V and J ends were trimmed by 1 base and 0 bases, with 13 bases remaining between them.

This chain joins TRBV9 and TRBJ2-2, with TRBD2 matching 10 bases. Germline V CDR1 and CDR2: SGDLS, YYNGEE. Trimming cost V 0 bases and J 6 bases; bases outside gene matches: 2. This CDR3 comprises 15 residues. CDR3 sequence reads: CASSVEAGGPGELFF. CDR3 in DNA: TGTGCCAGCAGCGTAGAAGCGGGGGGGCCCGGGGAGCTGTTTTTT.

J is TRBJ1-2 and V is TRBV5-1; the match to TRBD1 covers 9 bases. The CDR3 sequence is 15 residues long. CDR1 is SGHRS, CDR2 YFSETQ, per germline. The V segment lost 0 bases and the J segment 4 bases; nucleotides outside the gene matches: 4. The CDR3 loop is CASSLGGQGGYGYTF. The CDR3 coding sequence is TGCGCCAGCAGCTTGGGGGGACAGGGAGGCTATGGCTACACCTTC.

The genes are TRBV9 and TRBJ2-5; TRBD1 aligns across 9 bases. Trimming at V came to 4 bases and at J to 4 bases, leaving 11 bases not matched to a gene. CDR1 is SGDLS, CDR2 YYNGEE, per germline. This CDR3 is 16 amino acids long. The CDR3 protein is CASSPTGGGSRETQYF. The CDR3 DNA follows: TGTGCCAGCAGCCCAACAGGGGGCGGATCGAGAGAGACCCAGTACTTC.

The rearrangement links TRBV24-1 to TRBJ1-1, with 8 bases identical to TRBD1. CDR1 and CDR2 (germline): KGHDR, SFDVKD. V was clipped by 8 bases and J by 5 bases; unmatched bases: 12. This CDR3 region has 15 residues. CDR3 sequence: CATTVGDRFRTEAFF. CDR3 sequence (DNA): TGTGCCACCACCGTGGGGGACAGGTTTAGGACTGAAGCTTTCTTT.

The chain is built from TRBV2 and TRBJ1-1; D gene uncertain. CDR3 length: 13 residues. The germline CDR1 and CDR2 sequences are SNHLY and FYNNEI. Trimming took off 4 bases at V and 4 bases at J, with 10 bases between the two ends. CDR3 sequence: CASSGNSRTEAFF. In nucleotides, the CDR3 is TGTGCCAGCAGTGGGAACAGTCGCACTGAAGCTTTCTTT. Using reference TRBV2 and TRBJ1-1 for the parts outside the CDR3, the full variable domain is EPEVTQTPSHQVTQMGQEVILRCVPISNHLYFYWYRQILGQKVEFLVSFYNNEISEKSEIFDDQFSVERPDGSNFTLKIRSTKLEDSAMYFCASSGNSRTEAFFGQGTRLTVV.

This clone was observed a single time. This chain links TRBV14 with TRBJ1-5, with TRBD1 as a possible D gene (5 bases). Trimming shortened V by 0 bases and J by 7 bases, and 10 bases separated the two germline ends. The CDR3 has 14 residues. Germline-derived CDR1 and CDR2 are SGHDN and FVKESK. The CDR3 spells CASSQEGTGQPQHF. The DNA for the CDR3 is TGTGCCAGCAGCCAAGAGGGAACAGGACAGCCCCAGCATTTT.

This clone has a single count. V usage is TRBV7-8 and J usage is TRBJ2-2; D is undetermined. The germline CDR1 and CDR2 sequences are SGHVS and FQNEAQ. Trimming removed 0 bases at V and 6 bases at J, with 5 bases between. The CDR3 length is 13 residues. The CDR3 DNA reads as TGTGCCAGCAGCTTAGCACGGGCCGGGGAGCTGTTTTTT. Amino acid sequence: CASSLARAGELFF.

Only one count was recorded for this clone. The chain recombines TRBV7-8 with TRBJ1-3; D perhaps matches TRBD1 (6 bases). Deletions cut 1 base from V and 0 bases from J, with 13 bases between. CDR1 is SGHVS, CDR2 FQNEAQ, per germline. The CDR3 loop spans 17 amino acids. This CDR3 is CASSLVARQASGNTIYF. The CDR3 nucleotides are TGTGCCAGCAGCTTAGTTGCGAGACAGGCCTCTGGAAACACCATATATTTT.

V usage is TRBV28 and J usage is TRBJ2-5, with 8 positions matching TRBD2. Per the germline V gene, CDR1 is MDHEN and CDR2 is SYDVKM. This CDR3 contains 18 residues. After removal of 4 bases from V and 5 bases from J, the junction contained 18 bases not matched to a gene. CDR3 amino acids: CASSSGTSLLVRAETQYF. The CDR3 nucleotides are TGTGCCAGCAGTTCTGGGACTAGTTTACTCGTTAGAGCGGAGACCCAGTACTTC.

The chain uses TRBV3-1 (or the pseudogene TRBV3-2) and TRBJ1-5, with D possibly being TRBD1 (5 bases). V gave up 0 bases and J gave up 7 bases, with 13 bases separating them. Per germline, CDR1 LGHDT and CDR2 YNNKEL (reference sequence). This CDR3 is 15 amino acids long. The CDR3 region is CASSQDGGTTQPQHF. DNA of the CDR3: TGTGCCAGCAGCCAAGATGGAGGGACGACACAGCCCCAGCATTTT.

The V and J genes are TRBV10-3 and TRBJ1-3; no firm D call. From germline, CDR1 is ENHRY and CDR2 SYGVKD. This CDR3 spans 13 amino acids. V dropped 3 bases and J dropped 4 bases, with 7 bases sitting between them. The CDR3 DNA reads TGTGCCATCAGTGATTCTGTCGGAAACACCATATATTTT. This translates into CAISDSVGNTIYF.

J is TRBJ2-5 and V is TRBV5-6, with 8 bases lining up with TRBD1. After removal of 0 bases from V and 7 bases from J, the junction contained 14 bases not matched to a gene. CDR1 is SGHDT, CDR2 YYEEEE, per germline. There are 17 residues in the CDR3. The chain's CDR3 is CASSLAFRGRGVGTQYF. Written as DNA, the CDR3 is TGTGCCAGCAGCTTGGCTTTCAGGGGGCGGGGTGTTGGGACCCAGTACTTC.

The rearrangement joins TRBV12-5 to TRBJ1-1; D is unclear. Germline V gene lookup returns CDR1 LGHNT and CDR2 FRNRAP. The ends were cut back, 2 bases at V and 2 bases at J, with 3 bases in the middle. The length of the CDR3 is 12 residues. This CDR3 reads CASGLQNTEAFF. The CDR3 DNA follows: TGTGCTAGTGGTTTGCAAAACACTGAAGCTTTCTTT.

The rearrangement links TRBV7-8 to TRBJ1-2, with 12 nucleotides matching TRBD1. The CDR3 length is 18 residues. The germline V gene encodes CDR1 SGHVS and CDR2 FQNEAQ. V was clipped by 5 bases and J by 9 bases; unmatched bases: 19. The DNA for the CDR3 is TGTGCCAGCAGCCTATATACCGGGGACAGGGGGCGATCGGACAGCTACACCTTC. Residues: CASSLYTGDRGRSDSYTF.

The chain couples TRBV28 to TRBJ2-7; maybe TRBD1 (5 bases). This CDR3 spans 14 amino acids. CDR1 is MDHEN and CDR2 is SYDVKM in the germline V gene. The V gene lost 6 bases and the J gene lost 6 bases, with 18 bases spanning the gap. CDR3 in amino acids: CASRGHGLYGEQYF. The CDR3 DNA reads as TGTGCCAGCAGGGGGCACGGGCTATACGGCGAGCAGTACTTC.

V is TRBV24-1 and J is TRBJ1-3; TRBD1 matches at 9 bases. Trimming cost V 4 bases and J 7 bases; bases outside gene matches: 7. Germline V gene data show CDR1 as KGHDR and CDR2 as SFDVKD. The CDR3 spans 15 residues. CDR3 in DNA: TGTGCCACCAGTGAGAACACAGGGGGCAGGAACACCATATATTTT. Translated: CATSENTGGRNTIYF.

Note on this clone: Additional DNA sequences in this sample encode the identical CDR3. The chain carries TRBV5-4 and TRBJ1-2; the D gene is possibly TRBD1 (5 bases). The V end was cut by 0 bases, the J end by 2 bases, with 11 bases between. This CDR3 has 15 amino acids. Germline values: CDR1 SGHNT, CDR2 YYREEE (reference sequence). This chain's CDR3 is CASSLGRDSNYGYTF. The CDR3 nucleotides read TGTGCCAGCAGCTTGGGCAGAGACAGCAACTATGGCTACACCTTC.

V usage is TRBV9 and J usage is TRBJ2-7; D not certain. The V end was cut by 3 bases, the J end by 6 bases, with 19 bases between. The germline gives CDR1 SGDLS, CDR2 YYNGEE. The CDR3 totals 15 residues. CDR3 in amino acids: CASSASLGFPGEQYF. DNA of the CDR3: TGTGCCAGCAGCGCATCTCTCGGGTTTCCGGGCGAGCAGTACTTC.

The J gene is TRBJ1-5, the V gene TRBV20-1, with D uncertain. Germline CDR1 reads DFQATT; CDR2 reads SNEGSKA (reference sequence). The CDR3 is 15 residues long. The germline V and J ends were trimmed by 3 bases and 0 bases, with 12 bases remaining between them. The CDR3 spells CSASGEVFSNQPQHF. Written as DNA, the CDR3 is TGCAGTGCTAGTGGAGAGGTGTTTAGCAATCAGCCCCAGCATTTT.

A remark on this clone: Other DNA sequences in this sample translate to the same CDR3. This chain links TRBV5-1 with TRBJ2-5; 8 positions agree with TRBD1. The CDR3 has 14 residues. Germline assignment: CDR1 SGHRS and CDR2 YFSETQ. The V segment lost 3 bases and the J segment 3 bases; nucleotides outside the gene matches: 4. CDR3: CASSSGQGKETQYF. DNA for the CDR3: TGCGCCAGCAGCTCTGGACAGGGTAAAGAGACCCAGTACTTC.

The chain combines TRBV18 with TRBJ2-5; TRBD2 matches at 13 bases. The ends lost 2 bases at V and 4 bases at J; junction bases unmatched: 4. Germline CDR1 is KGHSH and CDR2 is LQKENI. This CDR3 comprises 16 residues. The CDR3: CASSPGTSGVRETQYF. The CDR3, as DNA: TGTGCCAGCTCACCAGGGACTAGCGGGGTAAGAGAGACCCAGTACTTC.